Each of the 6 T cell receptor beta chains below was sequenced from the same sample in a study of T cell responses to AZD1222 COVID-19 vaccine. Sequencing was performed with immunoSEQ multiplex PCR; in TCRdb, only in-frame clones are kept and a portion is missing. The repertoire holds about 150,000 clones, approximately 90% seen once, with about 1% in the top ten. The sample consisted of peripheral blood, taken 28 days after the second AZD1222 dose. The receptors originated from an adult who received the AZD1222 COVID-19 vaccine.

The rearrangement joins TRBV7-9 to TRBJ2-7; D perhaps matches TRBD1 (6 bases). V was clipped by 1 base and J by 3 bases, with 13 bases between them. The CDR3 has 15 residues. Germline V gives CDR1 SEHNR, CDR2 FQNEAQ (reference sequence). CDR3 sequence (DNA): TGTGCCAGCAGCTTAGGGCAGGGGATTCGCTACGAGCAGTACTTC. Amino acids: CASSLGQGIRYEQYF. The complete variable domain, with remaining parts taken from reference TRBV7-9 and TRBJ2-7, reads DTGVSQNPRHKITKRGQNVTFRCDPISEHNRLYWYRQTLGQGPEFLTYFQNEAQLEKSRLLSDRFSAERPKGSFSTLEIQRTEQGDSAMYLCASSLGQGIRYEQYFGPGTRLTVT.

This clone has a single count. The chain uses TRBV7-9 and TRBJ2-1; D might be TRBD2 (5 bases). The CDR3 is 13 residues long. V was pared by 5 bases and J by 7 bases, with 12 bases between. Germline V gene data show CDR1 as SEHNR and CDR2 as FQNEAQ (reference sequence). As DNA, the CDR3 is TGTGCCAGCAGCAGCGGATTTCAAAATGAGCAGTTCTTC. This gives the protein CASSSGFQNEQFF.

The chain uses TRBV6-1 and TRBJ1-3; no clear D gene. The germline V gene encodes CDR1 MNHNS and CDR2 SASEGT. Trimming pared 10 bases from V and 5 bases from J, leaving 12 bases between. The CDR3 has 12 amino acids. The CDR3 region is CATSRPRNTIYF. As DNA, the CDR3 is TGTGCCACATCGCGGCCTAGAAACACCATATATTTT.

This chain joins TRBV6-5 and TRBJ1-1; D is unresolved. Between the trimmed V and J ends, which lost 8 bases and 0 bases, there was a span of 10 bases. There are 13 residues in the CDR3. Germline loops: CDR1 MNHEY, CDR2 SVGAGI. The CDR3: CASGVWMNTEAFF. Here the CDR3 DNA reads TGTGCCAGCGGGGTATGGATGAACACTGAAGCTTTCTTT.

In nucleotides, the CDR3 is TGTGCCAGTAGTTCATGGACAGGGCGTCAGCCCCAGCATTTT. This translates into CASSSWTGRQPQHF. V and J are TRBV19 and TRBJ1-5, with 8 bases that match TRBD1. With 5 bases clipped from V and 6 bases from J, the junction kept 6 bases outside the gene matches. The CDR3 is 14 residues long. Germline V gives CDR1 LNHDA, CDR2 SQIVND (reference sequence).

The J gene is TRBJ2-1, the V gene TRBV5-1, with D perhaps being TRBD1 or TRBD2 (6 bases each). This CDR3 comprises 16 residues. Trimming stripped 8 bases from V and 0 bases from J, with 18 bases between. Germline loops: CDR1 SGHRS, CDR2 YFSETQ. The CDR3 DNA reads TGCGCCAGTCTACAGCTCCCGGGGGCCTCCTACAATGAGCAGTTCTTC. Translated: CASLQLPGASYNEQFF.